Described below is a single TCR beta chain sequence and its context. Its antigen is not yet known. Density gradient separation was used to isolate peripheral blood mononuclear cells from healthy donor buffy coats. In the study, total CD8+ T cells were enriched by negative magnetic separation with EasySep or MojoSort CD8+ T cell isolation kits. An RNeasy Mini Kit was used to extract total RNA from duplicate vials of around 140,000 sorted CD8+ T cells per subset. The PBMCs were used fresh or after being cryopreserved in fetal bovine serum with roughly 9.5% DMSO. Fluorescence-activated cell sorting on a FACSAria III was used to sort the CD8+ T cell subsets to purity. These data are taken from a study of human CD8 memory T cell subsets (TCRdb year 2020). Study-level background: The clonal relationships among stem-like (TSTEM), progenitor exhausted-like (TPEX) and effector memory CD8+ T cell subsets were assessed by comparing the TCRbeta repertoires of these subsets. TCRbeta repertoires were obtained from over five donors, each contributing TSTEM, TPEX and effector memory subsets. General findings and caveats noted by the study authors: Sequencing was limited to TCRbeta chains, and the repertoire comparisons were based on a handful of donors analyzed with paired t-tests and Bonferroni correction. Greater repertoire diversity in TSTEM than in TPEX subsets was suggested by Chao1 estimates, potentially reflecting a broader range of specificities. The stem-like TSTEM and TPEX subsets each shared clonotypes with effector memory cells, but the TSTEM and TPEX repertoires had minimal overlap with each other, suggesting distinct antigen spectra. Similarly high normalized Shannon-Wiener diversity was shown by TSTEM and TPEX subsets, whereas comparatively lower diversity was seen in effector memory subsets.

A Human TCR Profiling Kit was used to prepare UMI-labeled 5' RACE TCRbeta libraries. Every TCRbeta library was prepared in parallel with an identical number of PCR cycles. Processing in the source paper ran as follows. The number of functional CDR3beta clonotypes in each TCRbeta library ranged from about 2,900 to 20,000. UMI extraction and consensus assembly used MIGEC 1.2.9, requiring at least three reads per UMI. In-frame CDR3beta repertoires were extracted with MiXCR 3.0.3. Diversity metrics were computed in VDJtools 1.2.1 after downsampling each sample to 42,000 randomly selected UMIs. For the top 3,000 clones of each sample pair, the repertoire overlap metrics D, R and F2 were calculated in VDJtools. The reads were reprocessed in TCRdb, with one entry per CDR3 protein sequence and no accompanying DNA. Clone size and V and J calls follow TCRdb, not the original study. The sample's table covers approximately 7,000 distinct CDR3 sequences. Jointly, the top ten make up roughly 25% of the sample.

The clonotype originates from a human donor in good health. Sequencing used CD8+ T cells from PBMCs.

CDR3 region: CASSFNGNTQYF. The V and J segments used are TRBV5-1 and TRBJ2-3. From the cysteine up to the phenylalanine, the CDR3 has a length of 12 residues. Only the protein is available. Taken from the germline V gene, the CDR1 and CDR2 loops are SGHRS and YFSETQ.